This T cell receptor (beta chain) was recorded in a study of blood T cells in healthy people across ages. Using a J-beta primer mix together with a sample-barcoded 5' primer, a second PCR was run for roughly 6 to 11 cycles. One entry per CDR3 protein, called by TCRdb with MiXCR from the 5' RACE reads. Among more than 800,000 distinct CDR3 sequences listed, 40% to 55% were seen once. CDR3 length: 17 amino acids. V dropped 0 bases and J dropped 2 bases, with 16 bases sitting between them. CDR1 MNHEY and CDR2 SMNVEV come from the germline V gene (reference sequence). This TCR derives from a woman between 55 and 75 years old in good health. The specimen was blood. The chain is built from TRBV27 and TRBJ2-5; no definite D call. As DNA, the CDR3 is TGTGCCAGCAGTTTATCACCGGCCGGCGGAGTTCAAGAGACCCAGTACTTC. Translation: CASSLSPAGGVQETQYF.